This TCR beta chain came from a study of T cells in Graves' hyperthyroidism and ophthalmopathy. Study in general: The blood sample was taken at first diagnosis, before treatment began.

RNA transcripts gave rise to amplified TCR beta CDR3 regions. Researchers ran a first-round RT-PCR on the TCR CDR3 using the HTBI primer set. TCRdb re-called the multiplex PCR reads with MiXCR, one entry per CDR3 protein. The sample has about 760,000 distinct CDR3 sequences, around 40% seen once. This CDR3 is built from 14 residues. Patients aged 18 to 65 had newly diagnosed hyperthyroidism that had lasted under 2 months. This clonotype was seen at least ten times. One end of the junction varies from germline; a read error may be responsible. Sequenced material: blood. This sequence joins TRBV12-3 or TRBV12-4 and TRBJ1-5, with 8 bases matching TRBD1. The clonotype was recovered from a middle-aged woman with Graves' hyperthyroidism. CDR3: CASSLAGGDQPQHF. The CDR3 region has the DNA TGTGCCAGCAGCTTAGCAGGGGGCGATCAGCCCCAGCATTTT.